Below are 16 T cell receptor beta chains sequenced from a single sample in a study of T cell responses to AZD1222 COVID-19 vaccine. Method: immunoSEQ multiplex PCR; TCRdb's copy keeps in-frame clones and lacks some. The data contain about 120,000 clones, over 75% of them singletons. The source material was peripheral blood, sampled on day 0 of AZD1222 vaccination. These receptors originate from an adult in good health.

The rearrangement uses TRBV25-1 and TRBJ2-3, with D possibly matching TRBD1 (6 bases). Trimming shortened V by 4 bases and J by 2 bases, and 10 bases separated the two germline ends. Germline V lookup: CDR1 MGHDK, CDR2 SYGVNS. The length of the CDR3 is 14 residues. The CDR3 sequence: CASSVTGYTDTQYF. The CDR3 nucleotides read TGTGCCAGCAGTGTCACAGGGTACACAGATACGCAGTATTTT.

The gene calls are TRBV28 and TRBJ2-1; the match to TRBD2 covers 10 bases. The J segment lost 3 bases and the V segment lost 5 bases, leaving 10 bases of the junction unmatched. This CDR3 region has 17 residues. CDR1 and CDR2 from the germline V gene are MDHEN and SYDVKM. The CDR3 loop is CASSQISGGTLYNEQFF. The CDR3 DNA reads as TGTGCCAGCAGTCAAATTAGCGGGGGGACTCTCTACAATGAGCAGTTCTTC. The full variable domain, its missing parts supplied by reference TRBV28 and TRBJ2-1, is DVKVTQSSRYLVKRTGEKVFLECVQDMDHENMFWYRQDPGLGLRLIYFSYDVKMKEKGDIPEGYSVSREKKERFSLILESASTNQTSMYLCASSQISGGTLYNEQFFGPGTRLTVL.

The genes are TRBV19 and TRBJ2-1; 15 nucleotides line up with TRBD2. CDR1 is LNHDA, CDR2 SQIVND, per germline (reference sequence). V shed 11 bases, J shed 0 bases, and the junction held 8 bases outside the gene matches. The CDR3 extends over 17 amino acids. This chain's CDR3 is CASGGLAGGSSYNEQFF. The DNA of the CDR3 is TGTGCCTCTGGGGGACTAGCGGGGGGAAGCTCCTACAATGAGCAGTTCTTC.

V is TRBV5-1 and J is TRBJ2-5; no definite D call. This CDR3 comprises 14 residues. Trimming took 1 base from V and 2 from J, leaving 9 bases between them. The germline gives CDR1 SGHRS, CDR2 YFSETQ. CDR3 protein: CASSLPLGQETQYF. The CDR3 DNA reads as TGCGCCAGCAGCTTGCCCCTGGGGCAAGAGACCCAGTACTTC.

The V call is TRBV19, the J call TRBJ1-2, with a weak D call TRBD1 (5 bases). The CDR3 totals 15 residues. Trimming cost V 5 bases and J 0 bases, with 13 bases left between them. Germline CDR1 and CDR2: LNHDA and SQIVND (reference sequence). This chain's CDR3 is CASSSTVTPNYGYTF. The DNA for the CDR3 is TGTGCCAGTAGTTCGACAGTCACTCCTAACTATGGCTACACCTTC.

CDR3: CASTNGAMNTEAFF. The DNA of the CDR3 is TGTGCCAGCACCAACGGGGCCATGAACACTGAAGCTTTCTTT. The chain is built from TRBV6-5 and TRBJ1-1; D is possibly TRBD1 (5 bases). CDR1 and CDR2 (germline): MNHEY, SVGAGI. Trimming took off 7 bases at V and 0 bases at J, with 12 bases between the two ends. The CDR3 consists of 14 residues.

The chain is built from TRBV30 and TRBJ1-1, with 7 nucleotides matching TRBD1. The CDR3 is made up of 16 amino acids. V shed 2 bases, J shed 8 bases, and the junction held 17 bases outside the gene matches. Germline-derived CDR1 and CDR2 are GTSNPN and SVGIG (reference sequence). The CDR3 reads CAWSQTARDSKVEAFF. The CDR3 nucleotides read TGTGCCTGGAGTCAGACGGCCAGGGACAGTAAAGTGGAAGCTTTCTTT.

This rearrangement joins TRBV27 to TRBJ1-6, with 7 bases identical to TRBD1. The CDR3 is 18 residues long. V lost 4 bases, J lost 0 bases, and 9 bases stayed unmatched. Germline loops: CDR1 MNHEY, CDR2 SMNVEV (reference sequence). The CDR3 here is CASSSGQARSSYNSPLHF. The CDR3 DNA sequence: TGTGCCAGCAGTTCCGGACAGGCGAGGAGCTCCTATAATTCACCCCTCCACTTT.

CDR3 residues: CASLSPTYEQYF. CDR3 DNA sequence: TGTGCCAGCCTCAGTCCGACGTACGAGCAGTACTTC. The V and J genes are TRBV5-4 and TRBJ2-7; D is undetermined. V was clipped by 7 bases and J by 4 bases, with 12 bases between them. The CDR3 is 12 residues long. The germline V gene encodes CDR1 SGHNT and CDR2 YYREEE (reference sequence).

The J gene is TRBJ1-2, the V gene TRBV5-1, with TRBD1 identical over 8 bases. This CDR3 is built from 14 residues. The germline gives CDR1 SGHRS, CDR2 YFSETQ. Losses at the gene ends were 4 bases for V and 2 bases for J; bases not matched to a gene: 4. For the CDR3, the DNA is TGCGCCAGCAGCCCGGGACAGGAGAACTATGGCTACACCTTC. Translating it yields CASSPGQENYGYTF.

In nucleotides, the CDR3 is TGTGCCAGTAGTACAAATGGGGCGGGAGGTATTGGAGCGGAAGATACGCAGTATTTT. The encoded protein is CASSTNGAGGIGAEDTQYF. V and J are TRBV19 and TRBJ2-3; the match to TRBD2 covers 8 bases. Trimming removed 4 bases from V and 5 bases from J; junction bases left unmatched: 20. CDR3 length: 19 residues. Per germline, CDR1 LNHDA and CDR2 SQIVND (reference sequence).

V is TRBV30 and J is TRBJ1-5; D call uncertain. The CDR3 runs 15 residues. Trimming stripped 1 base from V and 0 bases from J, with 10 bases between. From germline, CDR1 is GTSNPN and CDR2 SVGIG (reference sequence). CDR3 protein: CAWSGFGDSNQPQHF. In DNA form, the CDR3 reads TGTGCCTGGAGTGGCTTTGGGGATAGCAATCAGCCCCAGCATTTT. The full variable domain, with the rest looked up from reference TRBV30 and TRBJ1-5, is SQTIHQWPATLVQPVGSPLSLECTVEGTSNPNLYWYRQAAGRGLQLLFYSVGIGQISSEVPQNLSASRPQDRQFILSSKKLLLSDSGFYLCAWSGFGDSNQPQHFGDGTRLSIL.

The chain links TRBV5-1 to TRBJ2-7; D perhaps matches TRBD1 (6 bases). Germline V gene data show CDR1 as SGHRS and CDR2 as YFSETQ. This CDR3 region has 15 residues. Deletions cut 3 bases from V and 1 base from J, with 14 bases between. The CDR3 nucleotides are TGCGCCAGCAGCTCCCTGCCCGGGACATCCTACGAGCAGTACTTC. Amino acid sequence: CASSSLPGTSYEQYF.

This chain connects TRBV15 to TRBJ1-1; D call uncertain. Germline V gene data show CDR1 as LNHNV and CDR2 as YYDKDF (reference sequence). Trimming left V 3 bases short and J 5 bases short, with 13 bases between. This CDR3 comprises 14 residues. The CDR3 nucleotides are TGTGCCACCAGCAGGGACTTAAGGGTGACTGAAGCTTTCTTT. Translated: CATSRDLRVTEAFF.

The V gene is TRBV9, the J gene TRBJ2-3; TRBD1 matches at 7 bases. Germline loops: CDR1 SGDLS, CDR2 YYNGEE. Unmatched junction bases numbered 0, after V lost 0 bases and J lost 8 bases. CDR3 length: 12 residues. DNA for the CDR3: TGTGCCAGCAGCGTAGAGGGGGCTACGCAGTATTTT. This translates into CASSVEGATQYF.

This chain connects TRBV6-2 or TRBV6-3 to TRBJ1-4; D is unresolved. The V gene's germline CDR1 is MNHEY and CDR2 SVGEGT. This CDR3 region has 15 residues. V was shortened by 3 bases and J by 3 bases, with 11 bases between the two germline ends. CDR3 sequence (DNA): TGTGCCAGCAGTTATTCGGTAGGCTCTAATGAAAAACTGTTTTTT. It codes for CASSYSVGSNEKLFF.